The clone carrying this T cell receptor beta chain showed up just a few times. Data came from immunoSEQ multiplex PCR; TCRdb stores just in-frame clones and leaves some out. This table has under 500,000 clones, 80% to 90% appearing once. The data originate from a study of blood T cell repertoires in COVID-19. About the study: Sample material is recorded as cDNA or gDNA derived from T cells, B-cell-depleted T cells, or PBMCs.

The CDR3 loop spans 13 amino acids. Per the germline V gene, CDR1 is MDHEN and CDR2 is SYDVKM. With 8 bases removed from V and 0 bases from J, the gap between germline ends came to 10 bases. The clonotype was recovered from a woman aged 25 to 39 with acute or convalescent COVID-19. The specimen was peripheral blood. This chain joins TRBV28 and TRBJ1-1; D uncertain. CDR3 protein: CASLGGLNTEAFF. The CDR3 DNA reads TGTGCCAGCTTGGGAGGGTTGAACACTGAAGCTTTCTTT. The full variable domain, in which reference TRBV28 and TRBJ1-1 provide the parts outside the CDR3, is DVKVTQSSRYLVKRTGEKVFLECVQDMDHENMFWYRQDPGLGLRLIYFSYDVKMKEKGDIPEGYSVSREKKERFSLILESASTNQTSMYLCASLGGLNTEAFFGQGTRLTVV.